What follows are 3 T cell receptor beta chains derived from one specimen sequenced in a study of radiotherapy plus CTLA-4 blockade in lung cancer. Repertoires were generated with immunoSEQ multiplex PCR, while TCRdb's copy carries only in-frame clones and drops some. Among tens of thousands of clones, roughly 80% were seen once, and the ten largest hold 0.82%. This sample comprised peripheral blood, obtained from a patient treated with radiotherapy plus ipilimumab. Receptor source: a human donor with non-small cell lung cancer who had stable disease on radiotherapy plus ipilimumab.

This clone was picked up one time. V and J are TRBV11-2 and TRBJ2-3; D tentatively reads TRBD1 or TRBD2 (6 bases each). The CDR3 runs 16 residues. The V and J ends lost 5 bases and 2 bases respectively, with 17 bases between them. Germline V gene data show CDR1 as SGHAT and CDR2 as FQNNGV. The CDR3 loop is CASSLSPGGPTDTQYF. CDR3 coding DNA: TGTGCCAGCAGCCTCTCCCCTGGGGGGCCCACAGATACGCAGTATTTT.

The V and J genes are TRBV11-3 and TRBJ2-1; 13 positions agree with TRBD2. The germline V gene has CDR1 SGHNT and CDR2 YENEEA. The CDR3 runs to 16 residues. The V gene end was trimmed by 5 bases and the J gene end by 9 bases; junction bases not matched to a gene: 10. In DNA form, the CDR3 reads TGTGCCAGCAGCAACAAGGGACTAGCGGGAAGTGCTGAGCAGTTCTTC. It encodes CASSNKGLAGSAEQFF.

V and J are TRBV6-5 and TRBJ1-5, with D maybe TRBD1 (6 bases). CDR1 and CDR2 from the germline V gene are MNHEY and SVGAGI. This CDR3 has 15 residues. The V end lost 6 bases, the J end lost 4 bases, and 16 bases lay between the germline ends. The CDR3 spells CASRRGEGGNQPQHF. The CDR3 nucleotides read TGTGCCAGCAGGAGGGGAGAGGGGGGTAATCAGCCCCAGCATTTT.